This TCR beta chain was sequenced during a study of blood T cell repertoires in COVID-19. Study information: Sources were T cells, B-cell-depleted T cells, or PBMCs; the material itself was cDNA or gDNA.

The data were produced by immunoSEQ multiplex PCR, yet TCRdb's version contains in-frame clones alone and is incomplete. Of around 140,000 clones in the sample, around 84% were seen once. The sequence was obtained from an older woman with acute or convalescent COVID-19. Sequencing was done on a sample of peripheral blood.

CDR3 loop: CASSRPGGLNEQYF. The CDR3 nucleotides read TGTGCCAGCAGCCGCCCAGGGGGTCTTAACGAGCAGTACTTC. The V gene is TRBV27, the J gene TRBJ2-7; 7 bases fit TRBD1. Trimming at V came to 6 bases and at J to 5 bases, leaving 10 bases not matched to a gene. There are 14 residues in the CDR3. Looked up from germline, CDR1 is MNHEY and CDR2 is SMNVEV (reference sequence).